This T cell receptor (beta chain) was sequenced in a study of T cells in women clearing cervical HPV infection. As to this clone: The read terminates 3 residues ahead of where the CDR3 ends, so the germline J gene completes it.

Data came from immunoSEQ multiplex PCR; TCRdb stores just in-frame clones and leaves some out. Recorded for this sample: about 20,000 clones. Trimming cost V 4 bases and J 4 bases; bases outside gene matches: 5. Germline V lookup: CDR1 SGHNT, CDR2 YYREEE (reference sequence). The CDR3 totals 13 residues. The sequencing input was blood buffy coat. The source of this sequence is a woman between 18 and 70 years old with a cervical HPV16 infection that either progressed to CIN3+ or cleared (not recorded which). V and J are TRBV5-4 and TRBJ2-7, with 7 bases matching TRBD1. The covered CDR3 bases are TGTGCCAGCAGCGTGGGACAGACATACGAG. It translates to CASSVGQTYE. The full CDR3 protein is CASSVGQTYEQYF.